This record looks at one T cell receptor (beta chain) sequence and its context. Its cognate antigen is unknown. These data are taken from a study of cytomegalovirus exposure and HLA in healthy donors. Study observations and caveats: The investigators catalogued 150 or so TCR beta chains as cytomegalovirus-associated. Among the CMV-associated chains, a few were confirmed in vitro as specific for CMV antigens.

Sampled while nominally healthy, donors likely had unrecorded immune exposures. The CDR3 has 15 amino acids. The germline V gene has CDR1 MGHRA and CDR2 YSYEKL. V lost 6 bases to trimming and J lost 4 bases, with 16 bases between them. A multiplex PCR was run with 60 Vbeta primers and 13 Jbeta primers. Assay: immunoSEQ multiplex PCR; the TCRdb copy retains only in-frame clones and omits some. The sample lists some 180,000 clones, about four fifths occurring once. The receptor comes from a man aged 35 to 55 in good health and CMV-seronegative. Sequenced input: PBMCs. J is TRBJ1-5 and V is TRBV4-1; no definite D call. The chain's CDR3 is CASSDRTVGNQPQHF. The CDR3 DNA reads TGCGCCAGCAGTGACCGGACTGTAGGGAATCAGCCCCAGCATTTT.